The T cell receptor beta chain under discussion was sequenced for a study of T cells expressing NK-cell markers. The CDR3 is made up of 16 amino acids. Germline V lookup: CDR1 SGHVS, CDR2 FQNEAQ. TCRdb reprocessed the 5' RACE reads and stores each CDR3 protein as one record, lacking DNA. The sample table sets out hundreds of thousands of distinct CDR3 sequences. V usage is TRBV7-8 and J usage is TRBJ2-1; the D call of TRBD1 rests on TCRdb alone, since no DNA is present to check it. The specimen was blood T cells: a sorted CD56 or NKG2C T cell subset, CD4+ or CD8+ T cells, or bulk PBMC T cells (not recorded which). This sequence was found in a man younger than 30 in good health. This chain's CDR3 is CASSSYRVLRYNEQFF.